This TCR beta chain was identified during a study of early T cells in non-severe SARS-CoV-2 infection. Study information: Whole-blood bulk RNA, unsorted, was sequenced, and chains were unpaired.

Findings of the study overall: Anti-spike CD8 responses were favored by VDJdb matching, which missed private and CD4 specificities.

This CDR3 comprises 14 residues. The germline V gene has CDR1 MNHNY and CDR2 SVGAGI (reference sequence). V was clipped by 6 bases and J by 4 bases, with 16 bases between them. Individual cDNA molecules carried attached unique molecular identifiers. TCRdb re-called the 5' RACE reads with MiXCR, one entry per CDR3 protein. The table lists approximately 97,000 distinct CDR3 sequences, approximately 11% of them singletons. This clonotype appeared a few times. Its antigen is unknown. This chain links TRBV6-6 with TRBJ2-7; D could derive from TRBD1 or TRBD2 (5 bases each). This clonotype was obtained from an adult who was a healthcare worker with PCR-confirmed SARS-CoV-2 infection or an uninfected control (not recorded which). Sequencing was performed on whole blood, taken at baseline. The chain's CDR3 is CASRSRRDGYEQYF. The CDR3 nucleotides read TGTGCCAGCAGATCCCGCCGGGACGGGTACGAGCAGTACTTC.